Listed below are T cell receptor beta chains from one sample, sequenced in a study of cytomegalovirus exposure and HLA in healthy donors. The protocol was immunoSEQ multiplex PCR, while the TCRdb copy is restricted to in-frame clones and leaves out a portion. The sample lists around 150,000 clones; approximately 85% were seen once. Sequenced sample: PBMCs. Receptor source: a woman aged 35 to 49 in good health and CMV-seronegative. The CDR3 runs from the conserved cysteine through the conserved F or W. D genes are given only for firm matches. Only part of the rows carry a size: once, few, many, or a class if the clone is expanded.

V: TRBV7-7
size: .
D: .
J: TRBJ2-1
DNA: TGTGCTAGCAGCTTAACATACGCAGACAATGAGCAGTTCTTC
CDR3: CASSLTYADNEQFF

V: TRBV5-1
size: once
D: TRBD1
J: TRBJ1-3
DNA: TGCGCCAGCAGCCTACAGGGGACCGTCTCTGGAAACACCATATATTTT
CDR3: CASSLQGTVSGNTIYF

V: TRBV5-1
size: .
D: TRBD2
J: TRBJ2-7
DNA: TGCGCCAGCAGCTTGTTGCTAGCGGATTCTTACGAGCAGTACTTC
CDR3: CASSLLLADSYEQYF

V: TRBV4-2
size: .
D: .
J: TRBJ1-6
DNA: TGTGCCAGCAGCCAAGATAAGGGGGGGGCACCCCTCCACTTT
CDR3: CASSQDKGGAPLHF

V: TRBV6-5
size: .
D: .
J: TRBJ1-1
DNA: TGTGCCAGCAGTGAAGCGGACCGTGAAGCTTTCTTT
CDR3: CASSEADREAFF

V: TRBV5-1
size: .
D: .
J: TRBJ2-3
DNA: TGCGCCAGCAGCTTACAGGGCACAGATACGCAGTATTTT
CDR3: CASSLQGTDTQYF

V: TRBV11-3
size: .
D: TRBD1
J: TRBJ2-1
DNA: TGTGCCAGCTATGGACAGGACAATGAGCAGTTCTTC
CDR3: CASYGQDNEQFF

V: TRBV7-2
size: .
D: TRBD1
J: TRBJ1-1
DNA: TGTGCCAGCAGCTTACTCCCGGGACAGGGTGGTGAAGCTTTCTTT
CDR3: CASSLLPGQGGEAFF

V: TRBV5-1
size: .
D: .
J: TRBJ1-4
DNA: TGCGCCAGCAGCCCGGGGTTGGCCGAAAATGAAAAACTGTTTTTT
CDR3: CASSPGLAENEKLFF

V: TRBV7-9
size: few
D: TRBD1
J: TRBJ2-3
DNA: TGTGCCAGCAGCACGGGACAGGGGTTGACAGATACGCAGTATTTT
CDR3: CASSTGQGLTDTQYF

V: TRBV28
size: .
D: .
J: TRBJ2-3
DNA: TGTGCCAGCAGTTGGCTTCTTCGCACAGATACGCAGTATTTT
CDR3: CASSWLLRTDTQYF

V: TRBV28
size: .
D: TRBD2
J: TRBJ2-3
DNA: TGTGCCAGCAGTCCCCGTCGAGGGAGGGGCACAGATACGCAGTATTTT
CDR3: CASSPRRGRGTDTQYF

V: TRBV29-1
size: .
D: .
J: TRBJ2-3
DNA: TGCAGCGTTGAGGCGACACGGCATACGCAGTATTTT
CDR3: CSVEATRHTQYF

V: TRBV28
size: .
D: TRBD2
J: TRBJ2-1
DNA: TGTGCCAGCAGTTTCCTCCTGACCTATAGCGGGAGTGGGAATGAGCAGTTCTTC
CDR3: CASSFLLTYSGSGNEQFF

V: TRBV27
size: .
D: TRBD2
J: TRBJ2-2
DNA: TGTGCCAACAACGCCGGGACTAGGAACACCGGGGAGCTGTTTTTT
CDR3: CANNAGTRNTGELFF

V: TRBV30
size: .
D: .
J: TRBJ2-7
DNA: TGTGCCCCGAAGGGGGAGCGGTCCTACGAGCAGTACTTC
CDR3: CAPKGERSYEQYF

V: TRBV5-1
size: .
D: .
J: TRBJ2-3
DNA: TGCGCCAGCAGGTTGCAGGGGACAGATACGCAGTATTTT
CDR3: CASRLQGTDTQYF

V: TRBV2
size: .
D: .
J: TRBJ1-3
DNA: TGTGCCAGCAGAGCGACCGTTGGACAGCGGAGCTCTGGAAACACCATATATTTT
CDR3: CASRATVGQRSSGNTIYF

V: TRBV25-1
size: few
D: TRBD2
J: TRBJ2-1
DNA: TGTGCCAGCAGTTCACTAGCGGGCTACAATGAGCAGTTCTTC
CDR3: CASSSLAGYNEQFF

V: TRBV11-2
size: .
D: TRBD1
J: TRBJ2-7
DNA: TGTGCCAGCAGCTTAAGACAGGGCTACGAGCAGTACTTC
CDR3: CASSLRQGYEQYF

V: TRBV9
size: .
D: .
J: TRBJ1-1
DNA: TGTGCCAGCAGCGTAGGGACAACGAACACTGAAGCTTTCTTT
CDR3: CASSVGTTNTEAFF

V: TRBV7-7
size: .
D: TRBD1
J: TRBJ2-7
DNA: TGTGCTAGCAGCTTTTCCGCCGACAGGGTCTTAGAGCAGTACTTC
CDR3: CASSFSADRVLEQYF

V: TRBV4-3
size: .
D: TRBD2
J: TRBJ2-2
DNA: TGCGCCAGCAGCCGATTTTCGACTAGCGGCGCGAACACCGGGGAGCTGTTTTTT
CDR3: CASSRFSTSGANTGELFF

V: TRBV7-9
size: .
D: .
J: TRBJ2-3
DNA: TGTGCCAGCAGCCAACTCCTCATGGCAGATACGCAGTATTTT
CDR3: CASSQLLMADTQYF

V: TRBV15
size: .
D: .
J: TRBJ2-4
DNA: TGTGCCACCAGCAGCGGGAGTTACATTCAGTACTTC
CDR3: CATSSGSYIQYF

V: TRBV5-1
size: .
D: TRBD1
J: TRBJ1-4
DNA: TGCGCCAGCAGCGCAGGACAGGGGGCGGTTTTTAATGAAAAACTGTTTTTT
CDR3: CASSAGQGAVFNEKLFF

V: TRBV5-1
size: .
D: .
J: TRBJ2-2
DNA: TGCGCCAGCAGCTTCTACGGGGAGCTGTTTTTT
CDR3: CASSFYGELFF

V: TRBV9
size: few
D: .
J: TRBJ2-1
DNA: TGTGCCAGCAGCGTAGATATCGGGGGGCTGTACAATGAGCAGTTCTTC
CDR3: CASSVDIGGLYNEQFF

V: TRBV18
size: .
D: TRBD2
J: TRBJ2-4
DNA: TGTGCCAGCTCACCGGGGACGACGGGGGGAAGAGCCAAAAACATTCAGTACTTC
CDR3: CASSPGTTGGRAKNIQYF

V: TRBV7-6
size: .
D: TRBD1
J: TRBJ1-1
DNA: TGTGCCAGCAGCTTAGTTTCAGGGGGGCACACTGAAGCTTTCTTT
CDR3: CASSLVSGGHTEAFF

V: TRBV5-1
size: .
D: .
J: TRBJ2-7
DNA: TGCGCCAGCAGCTTGGAACGGGACGAGCAGTACTTC
CDR3: CASSLERDEQYF

V: TRBV11-3
size: .
D: TRBD2
J: TRBJ2-7
DNA: TGTGCCAGCAGCTTAGATTTCCCCGGACTAGCGGGATCCGAGCAGTACTTC
CDR3: CASSLDFPGLAGSEQYF

V: TRBV27
size: .
D: .
J: TRBJ2-7
DNA: TGTGCCAGCAGTCGAAAACTCAGCGGTACCTACGAGCAGTACTTC
CDR3: CASSRKLSGTYEQYF

V: TRBV5-6
size: .
D: TRBD1
J: TRBJ2-3
DNA: TGTGCCAGCAGCTGGACAGGCCTCACAGATACGCAGTATTTT
CDR3: CASSWTGLTDTQYF

V: TRBV4-3
size: once
D: TRBD2
J: TRBJ2-7
DNA: TGCGCCAGCAGCCAAGATCGCGGGAGTCCATACGAGCAGTACTTC
CDR3: CASSQDRGSPYEQYF

V: TRBV27
size: .
D: TRBD2
J: TRBJ2-5
DNA: TGTGCCAGCAGTTTAATTAGCGGGAGTCTTGCAGAGACCCAGTACTTC
CDR3: CASSLISGSLAETQYF

V: TRBV19
size: .
D: .
J: TRBJ1-1
DNA: TGTGCCAGCTGGGACACCTCCACTGAAGCTTTCTTT
CDR3: CASWDTSTEAFF

V: TRBV6-1
size: once
D: .
J: TRBJ2-7
DNA: TGTGCCAGCAAGGCGGGAGGCAACAGGGGCGAGCAGTACTTC
CDR3: CASKAGGNRGEQYF

V: TRBV5-1
size: .
D: .
J: TRBJ2-3
DNA: TGCGCCAGCAGCTTGGGGGCCAACTCCCACACAGATACGCAGTATTTT
CDR3: CASSLGANSHTDTQYF

V: TRBV6-5
size: .
D: TRBD1
J: TRBJ2-5
DNA: TGTGCCAGCAGTCCACAGGGGCAAGAGACCCAGTACTTC
CDR3: CASSPQGQETQYF

V: TRBV2
size: .
D: .
J: TRBJ2-1
DNA: TGTGCCAGCAGTGAATACGATAGCTCCTACAATGAGCAGTTCTTC
CDR3: CASSEYDSSYNEQFF

V: TRBV27
size: .
D: .
J: TRBJ2-1
DNA: TGTGCCAGCAGTCCCACCTTGTCGGGAATCTACAATGAGCAGTTCTTC
CDR3: CASSPTLSGIYNEQFF

V: TRBV10-3
size: .
D: .
J: TRBJ2-7
DNA: TGTGCCATCAGTGAGTCCGCAGAGGGATACGAGCAGTACTTC
CDR3: CAISESAEGYEQYF

V: TRBV6-5
size: .
D: .
J: TRBJ1-1
DNA: TGTGCCAGCAAGCTGACAGGGAACACTGAAGCTTTCTTT
CDR3: CASKLTGNTEAFF

V: TRBV9
size: .
D: TRBD2
J: TRBJ2-1
DNA: TGTGCCAGCAGCGTAGCCCATAGCGGGAGGGTTAATGAGCAGTTCTTC
CDR3: CASSVAHSGRVNEQFF

V: TRBV5-1
size: .
D: .
J: TRBJ2-7
DNA: TGCGCCAGCAGCCCGGGACGGGACGGGAGCGAGCAGTACTTC
CDR3: CASSPGRDGSEQYF